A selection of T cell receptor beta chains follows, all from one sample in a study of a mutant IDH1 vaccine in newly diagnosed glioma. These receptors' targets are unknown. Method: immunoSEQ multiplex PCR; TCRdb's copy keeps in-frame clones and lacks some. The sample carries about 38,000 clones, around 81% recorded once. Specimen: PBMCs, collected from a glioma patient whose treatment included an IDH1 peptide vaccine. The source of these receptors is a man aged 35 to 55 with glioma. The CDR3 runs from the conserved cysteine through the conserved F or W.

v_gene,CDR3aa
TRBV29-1,CSVLGQGLYEQYF
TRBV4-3,CASSQDGRLAGGNIQYF
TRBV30,CAWSVRGGSGNTIYF
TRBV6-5,CASSYSTHAPYEQYF
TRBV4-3,CASSRETGANQPQHF
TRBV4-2,CASSQDVPRSSGNTIYF
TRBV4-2,CASSQEGTSDQPQHF
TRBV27,CASSLGQGESYEQYF
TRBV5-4,CASSFLAGYQETQYF
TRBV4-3,CASSLSDRGVGNTEAFF
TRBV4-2,CASSLGLAEGGSTDTQYF
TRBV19,CASSIRAGGTDTQYF
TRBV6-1,CASSLRQGRTDTQYF
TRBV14,CASSQGLETQYF
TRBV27,CASSSAIPGGYTF
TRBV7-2,CASSLVIRTTSRDTQYF
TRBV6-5,CASSRDRARNTEAFF
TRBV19,CASSMAKHEKLFF
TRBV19,CASSRSGARETQYF
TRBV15,CATSRDRVQETQYF
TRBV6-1,CASIEASGPSTDTQYF
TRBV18,CASSPGSGGTYEQYF
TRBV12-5,CASGLVPGEPQRTVF
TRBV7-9,CASSRNSGANVLTF
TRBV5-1,CASSLDPNYGYTF
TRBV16,CASSYRVNQPQHF
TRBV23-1,CASSQCINVEGAGEKLFF
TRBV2,CASRGDVSYGYTF
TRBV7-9,CASSLSSYNSPLHF
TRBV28,CASSISGGLGYTF
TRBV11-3,CASSFYRGTEAFF
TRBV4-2,CASSPGLSSYEQYF
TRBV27,CASSFHAASYEQYF
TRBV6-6,CASTKRGDEQFF
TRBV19,CASSSSGTGGVLTF
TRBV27,CASSWGREADTQYF
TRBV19,CASSIHTGRIRKNYGYTF
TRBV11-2,CASSSLSGAGGQPQHF
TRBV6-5,CASSYDFPDTQYF
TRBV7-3,CASSDSRGEQFF
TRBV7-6,CASSLLSDTIGEQYF
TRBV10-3,CAISEKGRQNIQYF
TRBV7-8,CASSPRDFTGEQFF
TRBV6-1,CASSETLGPYGYTF
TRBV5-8,CASIPRRTGSLGTQYF
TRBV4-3,CASSQAVLAGSTDTQYF
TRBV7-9,CASSADRLLAKNIQYF
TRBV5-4,CASSWGVGLASVAQYF
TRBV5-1,CASSSTNTEAFF
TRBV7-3,CASSLTGENTQYF